One sample yielded the 21 T cell receptor beta chains listed below, sequenced in a study of T cell responses to AZD1222 COVID-19 vaccine (dated by TCRdb to the early 2020s). Receptors were amplified or captured by the immunoSEQ multiplex PCR assay. TCRdb carries this immuneACCESS record with in-frame sequences only. Its versions omit some clonotypes, under half of them owing to an unresolved V gene in the studies checked, with the rest unexplained. This sample comprises fewer than 200,000 clones, almost 90% of them detected only once. The ten most abundant clones make up roughly 10% of the sample. This sample's time point label indicates: about 28 days (+/-7) after the second vaccine dose. The sample was peripheral blood, taken 28 days after the second AZD1222 dose. These receptors were obtained from an adult who received the AZD1222 COVID-19 vaccine.

The V call is TRBV7-9, the J call TRBJ1-4; no definite D call. V was clipped by 2 bases and J by 7 bases, with 11 bases between them. CDR1 is SEHNR and CDR2 is FQNEAQ in the germline V gene (reference sequence). The CDR3 is 14 residues long. Written as DNA, the CDR3 is TGTGCCAGCAGCTTAAGTCTGGGCGGTGAAAAACTGTTTTTT. It translates to CASSLSLGGEKLFF.

The V gene is TRBV7-2, the J gene TRBJ2-6; maybe TRBD1 (6 bases). Deletions cut 5 bases from V and 3 bases from J, with 14 bases between. The germline gives CDR1 SGHTA, CDR2 FQGNSA. The CDR3 runs 16 residues. The CDR3 DNA is TGTGCCAGCAGCCCGACAGGTCACGTTGGGGCCAACGTCCTGACTTTC. Residues: CASSPTGHVGANVLTF.

The gene calls are TRBV12-5 and TRBJ2-7, with 8 bases identical to TRBD1. The ends lost 1 base at V and 2 bases at J; junction bases unmatched: 10. Germline CDR1 LGHNT, CDR2 FRNRAP. The CDR3 spans 17 residues. This chain's CDR3 is CASGLALGTGFTYEQYF. CDR3 nucleotide sequence: TGTGCTAGTGGTTTGGCTCTGGGGACAGGCTTTACCTACGAGCAGTACTTC.

The chain combines TRBV19 with TRBJ2-7; no reliable D call. Germline assignment: CDR1 LNHDA and CDR2 SQIVND (reference sequence). V lost 5 bases and J 4 bases, leaving 12 bases between the germline ends. The CDR3 extends over 13 amino acids. The chain's CDR3 is CASSVERWYEQYF. CDR3 DNA: TGTGCCAGTAGTGTGGAGCGTTGGTACGAGCAGTACTTC.

V is TRBV7-2 and J is TRBJ2-3; no clear D gene. CDR1 is SGHTA, CDR2 FQGNSA, per germline. The CDR3 length is 14 residues. V was trimmed by 5 bases and J by 1 base, leaving 10 bases between them. The CDR3 coding sequence is TGTGCCAGCAGCGATGCGGCGGGCACAGATACGCAGTATTTT. Translated, it gives CASSDAAGTDTQYF.

The chain couples TRBV6-1 to TRBJ2-1, with D perhaps assigned TRBD1 or TRBD2 (6 bases each). This CDR3 is built from 14 residues. Trimming took 2 bases from V and 5 from J, leaving 10 bases between them. Germline assignment: CDR1 MNHNS and CDR2 SASEGT. This chain's CDR3 is CASSESGANNEQFF. Here the CDR3 DNA reads TGTGCCAGCAGTGAATCGGGGGCGAACAATGAGCAGTTCTTC.

The CDR3 spells CAGRRDEAKNIQYF. In DNA, the CDR3 is TGTGCCGGACGGAGAGACGAAGCCAAAAACATTCAGTACTTC. V is TRBV6-5 and J is TRBJ2-4; no reliable D call. Germline assignment: CDR1 MNHEY and CDR2 SVGAGI. This CDR3 has 14 amino acids. The germline V and J ends were trimmed by 11 bases and 0 bases, with 14 bases remaining between them.

The chain employs TRBV25-1 and TRBJ2-4, with TRBD2 identical over 10 bases. Losses at the gene ends were 7 bases for V and 7 bases for J; bases not matched to a gene: 16. CDR1 and CDR2 (germline): MGHDK, SYGVNS. The CDR3 totals 17 residues. The CDR3 loop is CASTMLAGGSNRNIQYF. The CDR3 nucleotides are TGTGCCAGCACCATGTTAGCGGGGGGATCGAATCGGAACATTCAGTACTTC.

This chain joins TRBV19 and TRBJ2-1; possibly TRBD1 for D (5 bases). The CDR3 is 14 amino acids. Germline assignment: CDR1 LNHDA and CDR2 SQIVND (reference sequence). V lost 5 bases, J lost 6 bases, and 14 bases lay in between. CDR3 nucleotides: TGTGCCAGTAGTCCCCTAGACAGATCCAATGAGCAGTTCTTC. Translation: CASSPLDRSNEQFF.

The chain employs TRBV7-2 and TRBJ1-2, with a possible D match to TRBD1 (5 bases). There are 16 residues in the CDR3. The germline V gene has CDR1 SGHTA and CDR2 FQGNSA. Trimming shortened V by 5 bases and J by 1 base, and 17 bases separated the two germline ends. The DNA of the CDR3 is TGTGCCAGCAGCATTAGCCGAGGGACGGTTAACTATGGCTACACCTTC. It encodes CASSISRGTVNYGYTF.

J is TRBJ1-3 and V is TRBV10-3, with D possibly being TRBD1 (6 bases). There are 13 residues in the CDR3. With 7 bases removed from V and 3 bases from J, the gap between germline ends came to 10 bases. Per the germline V gene, CDR1 is ENHRY and CDR2 is SYGVKD. The CDR3 DNA follows: TGTGCCATCACCAGGGGTGGTGGAAACACCATATATTTT. It yields the protein CAITRGGGNTIYF.

This clone has just a few counts. The chain couples TRBV29-1 to TRBJ1-1; a possible D gene is TRBD1 (5 bases). The CDR3 length is 14 residues. The germline gives CDR1 SQVTM, CDR2 ANQGSEA. Trimming took 6 bases from V and 2 from J, leaving 16 bases between them. CDR3 loop: CSVRGARENTEAFF. CDR3 nucleotide sequence: TGCAGCGTCCGGGGCGCAAGGGAAAACACTGAAGCTTTCTTT. Supplemented by reference TRBV29-1 and TRBJ1-1, the full variable domain reads SAVISQKPSRDICQRGTSLTIQCQVDSQVTMMFWYRQQPGQSLTLIATANQGSEATYESGFVIDKFPISRPNLTFSTLTVSNMSPEDSSIYLCSVRGARENTEAFFGQGTRLTVV.

CDR3 residues: CASSLLKAGDTQYF. The CDR3 nucleotides read TGTGCCAGCAGCCTCCTGAAGGCGGGAGATACGCAGTATTTT. The rearrangement links TRBV2 to TRBJ2-3; D is perhaps TRBD2 (5 bases). Trimming left V 6 bases short and J 5 bases short, with 15 bases between. The V gene's germline CDR1 is SNHLY and CDR2 FYNNEI. The CDR3 spans 14 residues.

The chain links TRBV20-1 to TRBJ2-7; D gene ambiguous. Germline CDR1 is DFQATT and CDR2 is SNEGSKA (reference sequence). V lost 2 bases, J lost 9 bases, and 11 bases lay in between. CDR3 length equals 11 residues. CDR3 in amino acids: CSARTGPLQYF. The CDR3 bases are TGCAGTGCTAGAACCGGCCCTTTGCAGTACTTC.

Comment on this clone: The junction departs from germline at one end; a sequencing error may be responsible. The chain links TRBV5-8 to TRBJ1-4; D is uncertain. CDR1 and CDR2 from the germline V gene are SGHTS and YDEGEE. The CDR3 has 14 residues. The CDR3 is CASSLGRPPSNAVF. Here the CDR3 DNA reads TGTGCCAGCAGCCTAGGCCGGCCCCCCTCTAATGCGGTTTTT.

The J gene is TRBJ2-5, the V gene TRBV3-1 (or the pseudogene TRBV3-2), with 9 bases lining up with TRBD2. The CDR3 has 15 residues. Trimming at V came to 5 bases and at J to 2 bases, leaving 6 bases not matched to a gene. The germline V gene encodes CDR1 LGHDT and CDR2 YNNKEL (reference sequence). The CDR3 sequence: CASSAGLAFQETQYF. The CDR3, as DNA: TGTGCCAGCAGCGCGGGACTAGCTTTTCAAGAGACCCAGTACTTC.

The chain combines TRBV10-1 with TRBJ1-6; 8 bases map to TRBD1. The CDR3 loop spans 14 amino acids. Germline-derived CDR1 and CDR2 are WNHNN and SYGVQD (reference sequence). Losses at the gene ends were 6 bases for V and 7 bases for J; bases not matched to a gene: 5. The CDR3 DNA is TGCGCCAGCAGCCATGGACAGGGAAATTCACCCCTCCACTTT. Translation: CASSHGQGNSPLHF.

V usage is TRBV18 and J usage is TRBJ2-5; D gene unclear. The CDR3 runs 14 residues. The V and J ends lost 4 bases and 1 base respectively, with 10 bases between them. CDR1 and CDR2 (germline): KGHSH, LQKENI. CDR3 in amino acids: CASSQFQIQETQYF. CDR3 nucleotides: TGTGCCAGCTCACAGTTCCAGATCCAAGAGACCCAGTACTTC.

This rearrangement joins TRBV19 to TRBJ2-1; D perhaps matches TRBD2 (5 bases). The CDR3 covers 11 residues. The V end was cut by 8 bases, the J end by 7 bases, with 9 bases between. Germline V lookup: CDR1 LNHDA, CDR2 SQIVND (reference sequence). The DNA of the CDR3 is TGTGCCAGTTATACGGGGAATGAGCAGTTCTTC. Protein: CASYTGNEQFF. Using reference TRBV19 and TRBJ2-1 for the parts outside the CDR3, the full variable domain is DGGITQSPKYLFRKEGQNVTLSCEQNLNHDAMYWYRQDPGQGLRLIYYSQIVNDFQKGDIAEGYSVSREKKESFPLTVTSAQKNPTAFYLCASYTGNEQFFGPGTRLTVL.

V is TRBV21-1 and J is TRBJ2-1; TRBD1 was called by the table and not checked on the DNA. TRBV21-1 is a known pseudogene. The CDR3 is made up of 15 amino acids. The CDR3 DNA reads TGTGCCAGCACCCTAACCGGGACAGACAACAATGAGCAGTTCTTC. Its protein product is CASTLTGTDNNEQFF.

V is TRBV5-1 and J is TRBJ2-3; D is uncertain. Germline CDR1 and CDR2: SGHRS and YFSETQ. V was clipped by 7 bases and J by 2 bases, with 14 bases between them. The CDR3 runs to 14 residues. The DNA of the CDR3 is TGCGCCAGCGGAAGGGATCCTCCCACAGATACGCAGTATTTT. It encodes CASGRDPPTDTQYF.